A selection of T cell receptor beta chains follows, all from one sample in a study of patients and donors after allogeneic stem cell transplantation. TCRdb itself ran the RT-PCR reads through MiXCR, one entry per CDR3 protein. Found here are roughly 200,000 distinct CDR3 sequences, around two fifths of them singletons; the top ten hold 11%. Sequenced sample: blood, either unsorted or a sorted T cell fraction (not recorded which). The receptors originated from a human donor who was either an allogeneic HSCT recipient or a stem cell or donor lymphocyte infusion donor (not recorded which). It is not recorded whose cells these are; they may come from a transplant donor. Each CDR3 is given without its conserved first and last residue. A D gene is named only where the DNA matches it firmly.

TRBV12-3/TRBV12-4,13,TRBD2,ASSKRLAGADTQY
TRBV4-3,11,TRBD1,ASSQLRGLGYT
TRBV20-1,11,-,SARSGVGTEAF
TRBV20-1,10,-,SAPWTGNTIY
TRBV4-1,12,-,ASRQGRPRRGYT
TRBV4-2,13,-,ASSSDRPSNYGYT
TRBV16,13,-,ASSLMGEPNYGYT
TRBV20-1,12,-,SAREALAGARYT
TRBV12-3/TRBV12-4,14,-,ASSPFPRRGGYGYT
TRBV5-1,12,TRBD1,ASSLSGQVYGYT
TRBV7-9,13,-,ASSLGAGTSYEQY
TRBV13,12,-,ASSLRGSAYEQY
TRBV6-2/TRBV6-3,12,-,ASILDYQGYGYT
TRBV10-3,9,-,AISPGPEQY
TRBV4-2,12,-,ASRTGISGNTIY
TRBV5-1,12,-,ASSDRNLQETQY
TRBV12-3/TRBV12-4,14,-,ASRNSQEGGTDTQY
TRBV5-1,12,-,ASSLKESNYGYT
TRBV7-9,11,-,AIERGTNSPLH
TRBV4-3,14,TRBD2,ASSQDLAGDSYEQY
TRBV28,9,-,ASSFVQEQF
TRBV2,11,TRBD1,ASSDRTGSGYT
TRBV29-1,11,-,SVFTGSNQPQH
TRBV29-1,11,-,SVSGAGEDEAF
TRBV5-1,14,TRBD1,ASSFSGTGFGYGYT
TRBV7-8,12,-,ASSAGTRYTEAF
TRBV19,11,-,ASSIAVVKPQH
TRBV20-1,9,-,SAPGRTEAF
TRBV28,12,TRBD1,AVEQGAGKTEAF
TRBV6-5,14,-,ASSYVGGRWFGGYT
TRBV5-1,13,TRBD1,ASSHDRGMNTEAF
TRBV14,11,-,ASSRQAKEKLF
TRBV6-5,11,-,ASSYSLGGDYT
TRBV7-2,13,TRBD2,ASSGLAVNTGELF
TRBV6-5,13,-,ASSYSNSGRDTQY
TRBV28,9,-,ASSPLREQF
TRBV20-1,12,-,SARDQPGKGPQH
TRBV18,13,-,ASSPGRSSGNTIY
TRBV6-2/TRBV6-3,9,-,ASRVQETQY
TRBV3-1,15,TRBD1,ASSLRDRGPHTDTQY
TRBV6-2/TRBV6-3,16,TRBD1,ASSYSGQDYSGANVLT